This T cell receptor (delta chain) originates from a study of DNA immune sequencing with unique molecular identifiers. Background on the study: Inputs: roughly 100 ng DNA from enriched γδ cells, 1 ug from non-enriched PBMCs.

Primers for all 8 TRDV and 4 TRDJ genes amplified genomic DNA in 32-plex. A 12-nucleotide UMI was added during approximately 3 barcoding PCR cycles before adapter PCR. TCRdb reapplied CATT to the multiplex PCR reads. The sample has 4,000 to 5,500 delta-chain clones; 11% are singletons. This CDR3 has 19 residues. Germline CDR1 TSWWSYY, CDR2 QGS. After removal of 0 bases from V and 2 bases from J, the junction contained 13 bases not matched to a gene. The sequencing sample was made of gamma-delta T cells enriched from blood buffy coat, or unenriched PBMCs (not recorded which). The TCR originated in a human donor in good health. The chain has TRDV1 and TRDJ1; TRDD3 matches at 9 bases. Since TCRdb gives no J gene, matching the DNA to germline was used here to assign it. This CDR3 reads CALGELPLLLGDRTDKLIF. The CDR3 DNA is TGTGCTCTTGGGGAACTCCCCCTACTACTGGGGGACAGAACCGATAAACTCATCTTT.